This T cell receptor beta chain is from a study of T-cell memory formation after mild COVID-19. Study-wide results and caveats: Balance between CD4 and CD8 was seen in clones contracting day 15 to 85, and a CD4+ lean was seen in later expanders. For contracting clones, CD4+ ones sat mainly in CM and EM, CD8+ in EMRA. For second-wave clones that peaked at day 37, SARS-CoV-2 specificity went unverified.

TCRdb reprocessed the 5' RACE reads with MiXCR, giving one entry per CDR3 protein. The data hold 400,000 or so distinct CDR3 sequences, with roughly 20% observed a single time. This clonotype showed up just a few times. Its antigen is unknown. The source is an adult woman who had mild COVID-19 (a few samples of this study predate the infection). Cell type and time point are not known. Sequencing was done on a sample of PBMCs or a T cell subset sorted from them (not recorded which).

DNA for the CDR3: TGTGCCAGCAGCTTGGCCAGAACTCCGTCCTACGAGCAGTACTTC. This sequence encodes CASSLARTPSYEQYF. J is TRBJ2-7 and V is TRBV5-6, with D unclear. The CDR3 contains 15 residues. Germline lookup yields CDR1 SGHDT and CDR2 YYEEEE. Between the trimmed V and J ends, which lost 0 bases and 1 base, there was a span of 11 bases. Supplemented by reference TRBV5-6 and TRBJ2-7, the full variable domain reads DAGVTQSPTHLIKTRGQQVTLRCSPKSGHDTVSWYQQALGQGPQFIFQYYEEEERQRGNFPDRFSGHQFPNYSSELNVNALLLGDSALYLCASSLARTPSYEQYFGPGTRLTVT.